This paragraph covers one T cell receptor beta chain sequence. The data stem from a study of cytomegalovirus exposure and HLA in healthy donors. Use of 60 Vbeta and 13 Jbeta primers characterized the PCR. The assay was immunoSEQ multiplex PCR, and TCRdb's table has in-frame clones only and misses some. The sample has 130,000 to 150,000 clones; roughly 80% are singletons. Germline CDR1 MDHEN, CDR2 SYDVKM. The CDR3 runs 13 residues. V lost 6 bases, J lost 2 bases, and 11 bases lay in between. Sequenced: PBMCs. This receptor was taken from a male donor in good health and CMV-seronegative. The chain combines TRBV28 with TRBJ2-7; D is tentatively TRBD1 or TRBD2 (6 bases each). The CDR3: CASRLGGTYEQYF. DNA for the CDR3: TGTGCCAGCAGATTAGGGGGGACCTACGAGCAGTACTTC.